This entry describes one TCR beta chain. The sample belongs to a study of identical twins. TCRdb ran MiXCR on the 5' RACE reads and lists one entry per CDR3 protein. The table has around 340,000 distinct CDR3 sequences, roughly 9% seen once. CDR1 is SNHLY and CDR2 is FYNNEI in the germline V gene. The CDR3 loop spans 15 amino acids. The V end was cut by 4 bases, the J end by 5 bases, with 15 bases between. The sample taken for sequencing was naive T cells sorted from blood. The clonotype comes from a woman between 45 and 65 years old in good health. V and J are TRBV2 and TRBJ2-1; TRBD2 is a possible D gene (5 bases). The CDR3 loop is CASSVLSAVNNEQFF. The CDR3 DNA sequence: TGTGCCAGCAGTGTCTTGTCAGCGGTAAACAATGAGCAGTTCTTC.